This record looks at one T cell receptor beta chain sequence and its context. Assay: immunoSEQ multiplex PCR; the TCRdb copy retains only in-frame clones and omits some. The sample carries over 90,000 clones, around nine tenths recorded once. The data were obtained in a study of blood T cell repertoires in COVID-19. Study-wide background: T cells, B-cell-depleted T cells, or PBMCs supplied cDNA or gDNA.

CDR3 length equals 13 residues. Trimming took 8 bases from V and 5 from J, leaving 12 bases between them. The germline gives CDR1 MGHRA, CDR2 YSYEKL. The sequence was obtained from an older woman with acute or convalescent COVID-19. The sequencing input was peripheral blood. The chain couples TRBV4-1 to TRBJ2-2; maybe TRBD2 (6 bases). The CDR3 region is CASGRGGTGELFF. The CDR3 DNA is TGCGCCAGCGGACGTGGGGGGACCGGGGAGCTGTTTTTT.